These T cell receptor beta chains were read from a single sample in a study of control samples from healthy donors and cancer patients. Some clones are missing from TCRdb's copy, which holds only in-frame ones; the method was immunoSEQ multiplex PCR. The sample lists approximately 160,000 clones, about 93% occurring once. Source material: blood. Receptor source: a woman in her sixties or seventies in good health. CDR3s include the opening cysteine and the closing phenylalanine or tryptophan. A D gene is named only where the DNA matches it firmly. Expanded clones are given a class, and other clones once, few, many or no size at all.

>.|TRBV5-8|.|TRBJ1-1
CASSFGDRSDTEAFF
TGTGCCAGCAGCTTCGGGGATCGATCGGACACTGAAGCTTTCTTT
>once|TRBV3-1/TRBV3-2|.|TRBJ1-1
CATYNRGSTEAFF
TGTGCCACTTATAACCGGGGCTCTACTGAAGCTTTCTTT
>.|TRBV12-3/TRBV12-4|.|TRBJ1-1
CASSPFGDTEAFF
TGTGCCAGCAGTCCCTTTGGGGACACTGAAGCTTTCTTT
>.|TRBV3-1/TRBV3-2|.|TRBJ1-1
CASSSPSNTEAFF
TGTGCCAGCAGCTCCCCTTCGAACACTGAAGCTTTCTTT
>.|TRBV19|.|TRBJ1-1
CASRRAGIGDNTEAFF
TGTGCCAGTAGAAGGGCCGGTATAGGGGATAACACTGAAGCTTTCTTT
>.|TRBV5-1|TRBD1|TRBJ1-1
CASSLGTGAEAFF
TGCGCCAGCAGCTTGGGGACAGGGGCTGAAGCTTTCTTT
>.|TRBV9|.|TRBJ1-3
CASSACDQNRCTIYF
TGTGCCAGCAGCGCCTGTGACCAAAACCGGTGCACCATATATTTT
>.|TRBV19|.|TRBJ1-5
CASSNTLTGISNQPQHF
TGTGCCAGTAGCAACACACTAACAGGGATAAGCAATCAGCCCCAGCATTTT
>few|TRBV7-2|TRBD1|TRBJ2-5
CASSLGRTGGTQYF
TGTGCCAGCAGCTTAGGTCGGACAGGGGGAACCCAGTACTTC
>.|TRBV5-1|.|TRBJ1-1
CASSSQGPEAFF
TGCGCCAGCAGTTCCCAGGGTCCTGAAGCTTTCTTT
>.|TRBV27|.|TRBJ2-3
CASRPSTDTQYF
TGTGCCAGCAGGCCAAGCACAGATACGCAGTATTTT
>.|TRBV4-1|.|TRBJ1-5
CASSQEAGNQPQHF
TGCGCCAGCAGCCAAGAGGCGGGCAATCAGCCCCAGCATTTT
>.|TRBV5-1|.|TRBJ1-6
CASSLEGRSPLHF
TGCGCCAGCAGCTTGGAGGGAAGATCACCCCTCCACTTT
>.|TRBV27|.|TRBJ1-2
CASSLRGGYGYTF
TGTGCCAGCAGTTTAAGGGGAGGGTATGGCTACACCTTC
>.|TRBV9|.|TRBJ1-5
CASIGRGNQPQHF
TGTGCCAGCATTGGCAGGGGAAATCAGCCCCAGCATTTT
>.|TRBV27|TRBD1|TRBJ1-6
CASSFQGAGNSPLHF
TGTGCCAGCAGCTTCCAGGGGGCTGGAAATTCACCCCTCCACTTT
>.|TRBV14|.|TRBJ2-7
CASSQDHRDYYEQYF
TGTGCCAGCAGCCAAGATCACAGGGACTACTACGAGCAGTACTTC
>.|TRBV15|TRBD1|TRBJ1-2
CATSRDWQGGGYTF
TGTGCCACCAGCAGAGATTGGCAGGGGGGTGGCTACACCTTC
>.|TRBV19|.|TRBJ1-5
CASSHLGHDQPQHF
TGTGCCAGTAGCCACCTCGGCCACGATCAGCCCCAGCATTTT
>few|TRBV6-5|.|TRBJ1-5
CASRENSNQPQHF
TGTGCCAGCAGGGAGAATAGCAATCAGCCCCAGCATTTT
>.|TRBV19|.|TRBJ2-1
CASSSYNEQFF
TGTGCCAGTAGTAGTTACAATGAGCAGTTCTTC
>.|TRBV5-8|.|TRBJ1-1
CASSLVTEAFF
TGTGCCAGCAGCTTGGTAACTGAAGCTTTCTTT
>once|TRBV12-3/TRBV12-4|.|TRBJ2-7
CASSFGGYYEQYF
TGTGCCAGCAGTTTTGGGGGGTATTACGAGCAGTACTTC
>.|TRBV11-3|.|TRBJ2-7
CASSLDLGVAPYEQYF
TGTGCCAGCAGCTTAGATCTGGGGGTCGCTCCCTACGAGCAGTACTTC
>large|TRBV6-1|.|TRBJ1-5
CASSEAQGGGQPQHF
TGTGCCAGCAGTGAAGCGCAAGGGGGTGGTCAGCCCCAGCATTTT
>.|TRBV14|.|TRBJ1-5
CASSPGGSNQPQHF
TGTGCCAGCAGCCCGGGTGGTAGCAATCAGCCCCAGCATTTT
>.|TRBV27|.|TRBJ1-5
CASSLRGAGNQPQHF
TGTGCCAGCAGTTTAAGGGGGGCTGGCAATCAGCCCCAGCATTTT
>.|TRBV27|.|TRBJ2-2
CASSLSAGEVTGELFF
TGTGCCAGCAGTTTATCGGCTGGCGAAGTCACCGGGGAGCTGTTTTTT
>once|TRBV11-2|.|TRBJ1-2
CASSLDQGYGYTF
TGTGCCAGCAGCTTAGATCAAGGCTATGGCTACACCTTC
>.|TRBV6-6|TRBD1|TRBJ1-1
CASRTGTANTEAFF
TGTGCCAGCAGAACCGGGACAGCGAACACTGAAGCTTTCTTT
>.|TRBV12-2|.|TRBJ1-2
CASRSPGFSFTGYTF
TGTGCAAGTCGTTCGCCGGGGTTCTCTTTCACTGGCTACACCTTC
>.|TRBV14|.|TRBJ1-3
CASSQFTSGNTIYF
TGTGCCAGCAGCCAATTTACATCTGGAAACACCATATATTTT
>.|TRBV5-6|.|TRBJ1-1
CASSSGSTEAFF
TGTGCCAGCAGCTCAGGGTCCACTGAAGCTTTCTTT
>.|TRBV5-6|.|TRBJ2-5
CASSSGRGLRGYF
TGTGCCAGCAGCTCGGGGCGTGGGCTGCGGGGGTACTTC
>.|TRBV3-1/TRBV3-2|TRBD1|TRBJ1-2
CASSQPRTGADDYTF
TGTGCCAGCAGCCAACCCCGGACAGGGGCAGACGACTACACCTTC